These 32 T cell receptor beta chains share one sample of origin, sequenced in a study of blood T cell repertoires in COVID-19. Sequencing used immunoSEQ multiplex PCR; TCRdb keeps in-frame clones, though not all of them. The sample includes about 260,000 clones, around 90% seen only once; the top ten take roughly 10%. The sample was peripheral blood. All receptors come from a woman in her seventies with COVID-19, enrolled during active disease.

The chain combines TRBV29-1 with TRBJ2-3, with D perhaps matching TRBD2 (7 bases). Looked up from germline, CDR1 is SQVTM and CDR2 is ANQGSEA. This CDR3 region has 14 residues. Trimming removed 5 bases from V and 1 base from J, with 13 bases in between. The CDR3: CSVFGGRGTDTQYF. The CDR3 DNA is TGCAGCGTTTTCGGGGGGCGAGGCACAGATACGCAGTATTTT.

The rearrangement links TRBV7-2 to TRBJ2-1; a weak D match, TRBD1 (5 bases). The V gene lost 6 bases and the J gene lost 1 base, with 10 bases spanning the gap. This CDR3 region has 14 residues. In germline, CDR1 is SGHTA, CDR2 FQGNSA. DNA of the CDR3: TGTGCCAGCAGGACGCAGGGTTCCTACAATGAGCAGTTCTTC. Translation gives CASRTQGSYNEQFF.

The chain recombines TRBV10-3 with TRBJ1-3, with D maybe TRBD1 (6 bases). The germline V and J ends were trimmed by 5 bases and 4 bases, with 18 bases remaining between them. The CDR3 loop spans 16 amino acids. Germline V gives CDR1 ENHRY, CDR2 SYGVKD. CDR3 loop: CAISSRDTTRGNTIYF. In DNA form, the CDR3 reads TGTGCCATCAGTTCCCGGGACACAACGCGAGGAAACACCATATATTTT.

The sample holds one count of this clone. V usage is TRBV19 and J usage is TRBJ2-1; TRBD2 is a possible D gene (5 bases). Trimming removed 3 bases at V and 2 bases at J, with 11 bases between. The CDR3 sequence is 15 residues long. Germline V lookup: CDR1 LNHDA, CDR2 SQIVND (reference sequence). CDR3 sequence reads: CASSMSPGTYNEQFF. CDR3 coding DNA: TGTGCCAGTAGTATGTCACCGGGGACCTACAATGAGCAGTTCTTC.

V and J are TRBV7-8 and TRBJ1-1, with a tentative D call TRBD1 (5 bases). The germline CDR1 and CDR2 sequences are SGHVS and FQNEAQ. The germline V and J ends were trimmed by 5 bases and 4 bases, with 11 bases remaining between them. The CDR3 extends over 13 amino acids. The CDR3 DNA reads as TGTGCCAGCAGCGCCGACAGTGGCACTGAAGCTTTCTTT. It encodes CASSADSGTEAFF.

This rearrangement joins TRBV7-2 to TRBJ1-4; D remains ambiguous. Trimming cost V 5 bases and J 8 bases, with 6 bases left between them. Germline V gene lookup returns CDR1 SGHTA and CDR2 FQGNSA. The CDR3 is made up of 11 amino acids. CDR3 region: CASSAEEKLFF. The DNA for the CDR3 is TGTGCCAGCAGCGCGGAAGAAAAACTGTTTTTT. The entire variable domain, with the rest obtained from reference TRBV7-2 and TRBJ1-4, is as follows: GAGVSQSPSNKVTEKGKDVELRCDPISGHTALYWYRQSLGQGLEFLIYFQGNSAPDKSGLPSDRFSAERTGGSVSTLTIQRTQQEDSAVYLCASSAEEKLFFGSGTQLSVL.

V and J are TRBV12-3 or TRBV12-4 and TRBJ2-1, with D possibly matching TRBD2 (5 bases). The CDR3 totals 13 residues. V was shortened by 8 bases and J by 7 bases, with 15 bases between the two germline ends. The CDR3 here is CASQVRRRNEQFF. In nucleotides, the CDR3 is TGTGCCAGCCAGGTGCGGAGGAGGAATGAGCAGTTCTTC.

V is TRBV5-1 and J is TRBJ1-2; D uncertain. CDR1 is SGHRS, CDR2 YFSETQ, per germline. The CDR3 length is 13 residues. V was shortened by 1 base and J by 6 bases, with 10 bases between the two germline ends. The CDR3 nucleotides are TGCGCCAGCAGCTTGTTCTTCGAGGATGGCTACACCTTC. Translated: CASSLFFEDGYTF.

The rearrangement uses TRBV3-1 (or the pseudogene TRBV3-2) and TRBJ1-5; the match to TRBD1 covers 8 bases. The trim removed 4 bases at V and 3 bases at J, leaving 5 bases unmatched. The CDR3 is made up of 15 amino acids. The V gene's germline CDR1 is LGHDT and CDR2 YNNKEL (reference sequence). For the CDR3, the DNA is TGTGCCAGCAGCCCTTCGACAGGGGTCAATCAGCCCCAGCATTTT. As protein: CASSPSTGVNQPQHF.

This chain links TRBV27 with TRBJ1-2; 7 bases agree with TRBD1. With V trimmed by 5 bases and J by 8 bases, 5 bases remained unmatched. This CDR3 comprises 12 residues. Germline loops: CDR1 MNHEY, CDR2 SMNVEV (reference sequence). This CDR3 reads CASSLTGRGYTF. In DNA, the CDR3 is TGTGCCAGCAGTCTGACAGGGAGAGGCTACACCTTC.

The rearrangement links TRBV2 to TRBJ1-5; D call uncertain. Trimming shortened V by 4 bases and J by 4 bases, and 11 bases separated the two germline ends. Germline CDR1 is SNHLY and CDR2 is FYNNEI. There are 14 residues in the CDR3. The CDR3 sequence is CASSVYGLNQPQHF. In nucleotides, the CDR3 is TGTGCCAGCAGTGTGTACGGTCTAAATCAGCCCCAGCATTTT.

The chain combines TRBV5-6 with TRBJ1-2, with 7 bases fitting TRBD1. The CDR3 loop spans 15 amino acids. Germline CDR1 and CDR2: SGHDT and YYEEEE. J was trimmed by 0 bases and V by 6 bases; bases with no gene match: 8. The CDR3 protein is CASTPTGNANYGYTF. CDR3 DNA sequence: TGTGCCAGCACCCCGACAGGGAACGCTAACTATGGCTACACCTTC.

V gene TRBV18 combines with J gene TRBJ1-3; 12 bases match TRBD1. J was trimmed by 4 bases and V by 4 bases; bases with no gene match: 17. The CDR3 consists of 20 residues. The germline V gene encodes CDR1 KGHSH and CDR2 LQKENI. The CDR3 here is CASSLSLITGTGGDGNTIYF. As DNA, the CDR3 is TGTGCCAGCTCACTTTCACTGATTACCGGGACAGGGGGCGACGGAAACACCATATATTTT. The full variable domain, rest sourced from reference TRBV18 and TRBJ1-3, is NAGVMQNPRHLVRRRGQEARLRCSPMKGHSHVYWYRQLPEEGLKFMVYLQKENIIDESGMPKERFSAEFPKEGPSILRIQQVVRGDSAAYFCASSLSLITGTGGDGNTIYFGEGSWLTVV.

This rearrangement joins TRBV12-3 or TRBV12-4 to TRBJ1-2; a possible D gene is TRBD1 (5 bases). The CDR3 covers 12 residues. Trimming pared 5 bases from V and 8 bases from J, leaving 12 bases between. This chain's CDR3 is CASSRQLWGYTF. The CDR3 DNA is TGTGCCAGCAGTAGACAGCTCTGGGGCTACACCTTC.

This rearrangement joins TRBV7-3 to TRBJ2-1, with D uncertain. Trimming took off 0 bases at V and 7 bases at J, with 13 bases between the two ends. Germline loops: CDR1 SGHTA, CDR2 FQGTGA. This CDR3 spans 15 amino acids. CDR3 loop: CASSLTRGLGNEQFF. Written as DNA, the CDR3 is TGTGCCAGCAGCTTAACGAGAGGCCTTGGGAATGAGCAGTTCTTC.

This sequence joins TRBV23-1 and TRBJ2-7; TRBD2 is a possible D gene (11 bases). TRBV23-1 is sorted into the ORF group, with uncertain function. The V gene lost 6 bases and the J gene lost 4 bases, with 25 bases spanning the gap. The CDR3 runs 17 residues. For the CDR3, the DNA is TGCGCCAGCAGGGTGACAGGGGGCTTAGCGGGAGGGTACGAGCAGTACTTC. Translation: CASRVTGGLAGGYEQYF.

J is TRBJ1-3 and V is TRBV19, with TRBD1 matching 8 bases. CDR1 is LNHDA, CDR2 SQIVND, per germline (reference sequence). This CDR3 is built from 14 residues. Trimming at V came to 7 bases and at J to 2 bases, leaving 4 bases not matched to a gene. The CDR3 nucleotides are TGTGCCAGTACCGCGACAGGGGCTGGAAACACCATATATTTT. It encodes CASTATGAGNTIYF.

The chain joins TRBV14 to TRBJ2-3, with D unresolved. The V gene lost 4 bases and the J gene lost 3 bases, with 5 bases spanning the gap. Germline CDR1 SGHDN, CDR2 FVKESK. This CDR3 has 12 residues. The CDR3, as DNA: TGTGCCAGCAGCCTCGGTACAGATACGCAGTATTTT. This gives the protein CASSLGTDTQYF.

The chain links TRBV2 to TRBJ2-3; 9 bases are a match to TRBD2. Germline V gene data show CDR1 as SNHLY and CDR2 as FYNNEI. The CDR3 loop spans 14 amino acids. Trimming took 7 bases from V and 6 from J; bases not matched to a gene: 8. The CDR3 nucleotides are TGTGCCAGCATCGTAGTAGCGGGAGCGGATACGCAGTATTTT. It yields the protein CASIVVAGADTQYF.

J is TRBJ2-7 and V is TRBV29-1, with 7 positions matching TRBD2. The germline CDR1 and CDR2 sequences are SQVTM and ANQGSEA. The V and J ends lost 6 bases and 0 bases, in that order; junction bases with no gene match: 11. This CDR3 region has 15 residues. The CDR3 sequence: CSVVTSDQPSYEQYF. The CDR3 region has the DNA TGCAGCGTGGTTACTAGCGATCAACCCTCCTACGAGCAGTACTTC.

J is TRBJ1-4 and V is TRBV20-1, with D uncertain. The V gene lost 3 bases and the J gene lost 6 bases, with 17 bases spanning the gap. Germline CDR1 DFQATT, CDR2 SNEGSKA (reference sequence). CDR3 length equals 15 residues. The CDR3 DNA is TGCAGTGCTAGTCGTGGAGCAGAGAATCATGAAAAACTGTTTTTT. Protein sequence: CSASRGAENHEKLFF.

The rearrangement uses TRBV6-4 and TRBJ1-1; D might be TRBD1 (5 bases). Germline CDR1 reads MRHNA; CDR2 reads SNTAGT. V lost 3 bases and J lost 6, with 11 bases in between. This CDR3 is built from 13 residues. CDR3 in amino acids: CASSESPQAEAFF. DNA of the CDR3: TGTGCCAGCAGTGAGTCCCCACAGGCTGAAGCTTTCTTT.

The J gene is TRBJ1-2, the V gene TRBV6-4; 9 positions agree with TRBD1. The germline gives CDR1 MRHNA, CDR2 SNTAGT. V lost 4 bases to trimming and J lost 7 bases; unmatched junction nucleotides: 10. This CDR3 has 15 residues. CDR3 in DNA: TGTGCCAGCAGTGTAGAGGAACAGGGGGCTGTTGGCTACACCTTC. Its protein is CASSVEEQGAVGYTF.

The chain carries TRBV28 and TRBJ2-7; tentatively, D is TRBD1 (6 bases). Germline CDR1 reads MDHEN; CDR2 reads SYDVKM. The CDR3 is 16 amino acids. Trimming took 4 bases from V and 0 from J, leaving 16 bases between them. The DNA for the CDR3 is TGTGCCAGCAGTTCCGCAGGGGTGCCCACCTCCTACGAGCAGTACTTC. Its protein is CASSSAGVPTSYEQYF.

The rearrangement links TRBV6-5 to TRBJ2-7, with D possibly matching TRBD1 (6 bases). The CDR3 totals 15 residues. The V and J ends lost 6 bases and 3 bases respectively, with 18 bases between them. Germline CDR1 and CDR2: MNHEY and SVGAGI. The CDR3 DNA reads TGTGCCAGCAGGCTCAAAGGGGGACACGTCTACGAGCAGTACTTC. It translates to CASRLKGGHVYEQYF.

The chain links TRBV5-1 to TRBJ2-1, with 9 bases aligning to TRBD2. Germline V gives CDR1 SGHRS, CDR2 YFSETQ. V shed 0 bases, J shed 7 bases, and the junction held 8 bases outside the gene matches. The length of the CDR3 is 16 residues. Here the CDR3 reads CASSLGLTGLANEQFF. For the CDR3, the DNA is TGCGCCAGCAGCTTGGGGTTAACGGGACTAGCAAATGAGCAGTTCTTC.

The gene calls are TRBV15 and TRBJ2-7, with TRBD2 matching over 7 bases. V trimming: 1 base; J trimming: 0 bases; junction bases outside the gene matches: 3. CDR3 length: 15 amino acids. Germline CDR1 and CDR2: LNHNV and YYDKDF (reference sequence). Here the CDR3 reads CATSRGGTTSYEQYF. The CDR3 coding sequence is TGTGCCACCAGCAGAGGAGGGACTACCTCCTACGAGCAGTACTTC. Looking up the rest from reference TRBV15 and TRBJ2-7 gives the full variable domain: DAMVIQNPRYQVTQFGKPVTLSCSQTLNHNVMYWYQQKSSQAPKLLFHYYDKDFNNEADTPDNFQSRRPNTSFCFLDIRSPGLGDTAMYLCATSRGGTTSYEQYFGPGTRLTVT.

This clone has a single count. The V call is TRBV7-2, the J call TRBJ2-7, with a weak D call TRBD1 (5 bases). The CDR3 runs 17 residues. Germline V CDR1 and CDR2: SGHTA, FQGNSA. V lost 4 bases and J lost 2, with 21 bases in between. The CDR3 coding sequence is TGTGCCAGCAGCTCGCTTCCGTTGGCGGTAGGGGCCTACGAGCAGTACTTC. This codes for CASSSLPLAVGAYEQYF.

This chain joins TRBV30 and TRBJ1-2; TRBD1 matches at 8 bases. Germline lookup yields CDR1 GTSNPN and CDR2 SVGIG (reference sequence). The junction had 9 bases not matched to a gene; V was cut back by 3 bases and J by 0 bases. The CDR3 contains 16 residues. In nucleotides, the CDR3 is TGTGCCTGGAGCCCCGGACAGGGATTGACTAACTATGGCTACACCTTC. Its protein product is CAWSPGQGLTNYGYTF.

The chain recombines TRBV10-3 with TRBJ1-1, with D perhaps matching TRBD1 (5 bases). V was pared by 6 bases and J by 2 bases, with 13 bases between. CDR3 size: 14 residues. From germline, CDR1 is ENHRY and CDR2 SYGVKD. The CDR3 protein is CAISLQATNTEAFF. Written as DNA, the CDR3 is TGTGCCATCAGCCTACAGGCGACTAACACTGAAGCTTTCTTT.

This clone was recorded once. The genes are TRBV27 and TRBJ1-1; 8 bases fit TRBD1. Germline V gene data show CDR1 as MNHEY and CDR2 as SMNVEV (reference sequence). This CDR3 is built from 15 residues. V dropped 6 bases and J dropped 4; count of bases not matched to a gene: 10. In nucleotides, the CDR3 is TGTGCCAGCAGCAGGGAGCAGGGGGCAGTCACTGAAGCTTTCTTT. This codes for CASSREQGAVTEAFF.

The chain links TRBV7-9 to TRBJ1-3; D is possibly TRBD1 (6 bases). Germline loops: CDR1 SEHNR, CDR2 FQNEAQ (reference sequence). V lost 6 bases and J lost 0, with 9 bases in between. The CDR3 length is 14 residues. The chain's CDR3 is CASRPGVSGNTIYF. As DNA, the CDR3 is TGTGCCAGCAGACCAGGGGTCTCTGGAAACACCATATATTTT. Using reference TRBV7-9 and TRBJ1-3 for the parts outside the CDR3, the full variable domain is DTGVSQNPRHKITKRGQNVTFRCDPISEHNRLYWYRQTLGQGPEFLTYFQNEAQLEKSRLLSDRFSAERPKGSFSTLEIQRTEQGDSAMYLCASRPGVSGNTIYFGEGSWLTVV.